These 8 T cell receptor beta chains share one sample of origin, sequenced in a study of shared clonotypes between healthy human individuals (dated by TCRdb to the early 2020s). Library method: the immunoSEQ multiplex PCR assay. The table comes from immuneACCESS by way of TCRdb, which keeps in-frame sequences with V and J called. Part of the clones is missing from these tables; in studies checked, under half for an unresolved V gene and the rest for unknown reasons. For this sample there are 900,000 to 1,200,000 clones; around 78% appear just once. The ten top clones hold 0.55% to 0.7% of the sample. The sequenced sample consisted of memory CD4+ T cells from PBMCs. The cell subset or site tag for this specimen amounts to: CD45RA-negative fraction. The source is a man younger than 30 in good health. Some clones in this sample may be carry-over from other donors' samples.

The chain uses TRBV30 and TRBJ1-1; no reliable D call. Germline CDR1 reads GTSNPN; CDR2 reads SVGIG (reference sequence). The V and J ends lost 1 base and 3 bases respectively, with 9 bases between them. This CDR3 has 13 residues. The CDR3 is CAWSGSLDTEAFF. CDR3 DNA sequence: TGTGCCTGGAGTGGATCATTGGACACTGAAGCTTTCTTT.

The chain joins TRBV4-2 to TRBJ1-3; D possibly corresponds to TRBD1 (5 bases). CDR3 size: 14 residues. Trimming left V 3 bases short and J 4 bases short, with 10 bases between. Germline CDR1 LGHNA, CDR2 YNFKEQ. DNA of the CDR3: TGTGCCAGCAGCCACGGAGGGGTAGGAAACACCATATATTTT. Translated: CASSHGGVGNTIYF.

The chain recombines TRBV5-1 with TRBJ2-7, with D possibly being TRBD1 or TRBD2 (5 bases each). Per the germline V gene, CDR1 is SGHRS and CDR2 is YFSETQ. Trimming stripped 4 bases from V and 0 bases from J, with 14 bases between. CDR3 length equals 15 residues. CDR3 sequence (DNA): TGCGCCAGCAGCGAGGGACCAACTTACTCCTACGAGCAGTACTTC. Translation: CASSEGPTYSYEQYF.

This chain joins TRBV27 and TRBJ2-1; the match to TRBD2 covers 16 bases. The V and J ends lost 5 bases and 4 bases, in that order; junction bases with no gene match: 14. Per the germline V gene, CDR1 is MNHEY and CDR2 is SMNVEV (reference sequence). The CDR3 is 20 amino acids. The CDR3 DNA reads TGTGCCAGCAGTGAACAGGACGGGTTGGGACTAGCGGGAGGGTACAATGAGCAGTTCTTC. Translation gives CASSEQDGLGLAGGYNEQFF.

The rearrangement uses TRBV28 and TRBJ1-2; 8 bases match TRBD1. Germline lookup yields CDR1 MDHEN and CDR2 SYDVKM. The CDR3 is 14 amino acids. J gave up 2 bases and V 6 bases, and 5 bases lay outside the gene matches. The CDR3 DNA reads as TGTGCCAGCAGGCGGACAGGGCCCAACTATGGCTACACCTTC. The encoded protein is CASRRTGPNYGYTF.

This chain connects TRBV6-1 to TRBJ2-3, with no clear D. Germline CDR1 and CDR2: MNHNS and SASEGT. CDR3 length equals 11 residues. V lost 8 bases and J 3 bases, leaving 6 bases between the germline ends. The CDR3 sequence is CASGVTDTQYF. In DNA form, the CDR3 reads TGTGCCAGCGGGGTAACAGATACGCAGTATTTT.

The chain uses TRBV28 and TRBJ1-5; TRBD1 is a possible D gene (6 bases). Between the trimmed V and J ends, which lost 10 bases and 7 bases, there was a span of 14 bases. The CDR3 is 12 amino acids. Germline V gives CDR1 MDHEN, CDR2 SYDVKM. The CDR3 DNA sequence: TGTGCCACTACAGGGCGGGGGCAGCCCCAGCATTTT. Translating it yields CATTGRGQPQHF.

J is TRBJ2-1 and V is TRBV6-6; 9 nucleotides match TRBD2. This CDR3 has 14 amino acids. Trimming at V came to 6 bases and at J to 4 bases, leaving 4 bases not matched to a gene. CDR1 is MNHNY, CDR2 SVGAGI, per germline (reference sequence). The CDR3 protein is CASSLAGNYNEQFF. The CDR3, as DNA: TGTGCCAGCAGCCTAGCGGGGAATTACAATGAGCAGTTCTTC.